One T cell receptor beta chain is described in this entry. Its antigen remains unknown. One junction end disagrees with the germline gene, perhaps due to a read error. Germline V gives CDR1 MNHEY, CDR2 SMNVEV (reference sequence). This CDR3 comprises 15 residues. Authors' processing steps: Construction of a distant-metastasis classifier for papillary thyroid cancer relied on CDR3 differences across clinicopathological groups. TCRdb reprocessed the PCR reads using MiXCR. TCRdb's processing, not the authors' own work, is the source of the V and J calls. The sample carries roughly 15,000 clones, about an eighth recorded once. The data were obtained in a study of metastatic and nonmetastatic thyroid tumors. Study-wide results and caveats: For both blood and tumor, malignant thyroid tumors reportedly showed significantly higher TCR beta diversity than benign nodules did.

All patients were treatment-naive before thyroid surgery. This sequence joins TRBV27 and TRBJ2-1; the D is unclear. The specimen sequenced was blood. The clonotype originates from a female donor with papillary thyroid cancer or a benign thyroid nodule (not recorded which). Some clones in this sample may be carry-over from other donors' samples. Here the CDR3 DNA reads TGTGCCAGCGGCGTAGTGGGGTCCCGTTACAATGAGCATTTCTTC. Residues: CASGVVGSRYNEHFF.